Described below is a single T cell receptor (beta chain) sequence and its context. Its antigen is as yet unknown. Germline loops: CDR1 LGHNA, CDR2 YSLEER. The CDR3 is 15 residues long. The data were obtained in a study of monozygotic twins with inflammatory bowel disease. General observations from the study: Differing T cell subtypes remained indistinguishable.

One blood sample of 2 to 2.5 ml was taken from each donor. Using the 5' RACE reads, TCRdb records one entry per CDR3 protein without DNA. This listing includes hundreds of thousands of distinct CDR3 sequences. This chain uses TRBV4-3 with TRBJ2-7; the D call from TCRdb, TRBD1, cannot be confirmed without DNA. Sequenced input: blood. The origin of this receptor is a human donor with ulcerative colitis or Crohn's disease, or a healthy co-twin of an affected twin (not recorded which). CDR3 protein: CASSQDAGLSYEQYF.